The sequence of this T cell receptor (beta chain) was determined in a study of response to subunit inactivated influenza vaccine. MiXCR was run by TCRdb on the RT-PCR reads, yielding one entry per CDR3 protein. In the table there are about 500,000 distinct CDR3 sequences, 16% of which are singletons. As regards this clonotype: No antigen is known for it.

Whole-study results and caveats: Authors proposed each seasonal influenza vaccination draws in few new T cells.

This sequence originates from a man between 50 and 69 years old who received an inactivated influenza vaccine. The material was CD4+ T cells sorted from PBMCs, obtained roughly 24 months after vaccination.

DNA for the CDR3: TGTGCCAGCAGTTCCCAACAGGGGAGTAATCAGCCCCAGCATTTT. This encodes CASSSQQGSNQPQHF. This chain uses TRBV28 with TRBJ1-5; 7 bases match TRBD1. Germline assignment: CDR1 MDHEN and CDR2 SYDVKM. Germline trimming cut 4 bases from V and 4 bases from J; bases unmatched to any gene: 7. The CDR3 runs 15 residues. Combining the CDR3 with reference TRBV28 and TRBJ1-5 gives the whole variable domain DVKVTQSSRYLVKRTGEKVFLECVQDMDHENMFWYRQDPGLGLRLIYFSYDVKMKEKGDIPEGYSVSREKKERFSLILESASTNQTSMYLCASSSQQGSNQPQHFGDGTRLSIL.